The entry that follows covers one T cell receptor (beta chain) sequence. Assay used: immunoSEQ multiplex PCR; TCRdb lists only in-frame clones, some missing. The sample holds around 30,000 clones, 85% to 95% seen once. Germline V gene data show CDR1 as GTSNPN and CDR2 as SVGIG (reference sequence). The ends lost 5 bases at V and 0 bases at J; junction bases unmatched: 8. This CDR3 comprises 17 residues. This sample was taken from a study of T cell changes during pregnancy in multiple sclerosis. The V and J genes are TRBV30 and TRBJ1-4; 11 positions agree with TRBD1. The material sequenced was CD4+ T cells from peripheral blood mononuclear cells, taken after pregnancy. This sequence was found in a female donor with multiple sclerosis, enrolled in a pregnancy study. CDR3 sequence reads: CAWGGTGGVATNEKLFF. The CDR3 DNA reads as TGTGCCTGGGGAGGGACAGGGGGAGTTGCAACTAATGAAAAACTGTTTTTT.